A selection of T cell receptor beta chains follows, all from one sample in a study of T cells after yellow fever vaccination. TCRdb redid the calling of the 5' RACE reads with MiXCR, one entry per CDR3 protein. The sample has hundreds of thousands of distinct CDR3 sequences, over 15% seen once. Source: PBMCs, taken before the yellow fever booster vaccination. These receptors all come from a young man who received the YFV17D yellow fever vaccine. Both conserved end residues are part of each CDR3. Each record gives: CDR3 DNA, CDR3 protein, J gene, V gene, clone size, D gene. The D gene is left open where the match is weak. Only part of the rows carry a size: once, few, many, or a class if the clone is expanded.

cdr3_nt: TGTGCCAGCTCACCACTCCGACAGGGGGCAGGCTATAATTCACCCCTCCACTTT
cdr3_aa: CASSPLRQGAGYNSPLHF
j_call: TRBJ1-6
v_call: TRBV18
clone_size: NA
d_call: TRBD1

cdr3_nt: TGCAGCGGTGCGTACAGGGGGGGGTCCGAGCAGTACTTC
cdr3_aa: CSGAYRGGSEQYF
j_call: TRBJ2-7
v_call: TRBV29-1
clone_size: few
d_call: NA

cdr3_nt: TGTGCCAGTAGTACCGCCACAGGCAATCAGCCCCAGCATTTT
cdr3_aa: CASSTATGNQPQHF
j_call: TRBJ1-5
v_call: TRBV19
clone_size: NA
d_call: NA

cdr3_nt: TGCGCCAGCAGCTTGGCCGGGACGTATAATTCACCCCTCCACTTT
cdr3_aa: CASSLAGTYNSPLHF
j_call: TRBJ1-6
v_call: TRBV5-1
clone_size: few
d_call: NA

cdr3_nt: TGTGCCAGCTCACCTTCCTCTGCTCAGCCCCAGCATTTT
cdr3_aa: CASSPSSAQPQHF
j_call: TRBJ1-5
v_call: TRBV18
clone_size: NA
d_call: NA

cdr3_nt: TGTGCCACCAGTTCGGGACGCGAGCACACAACTAATGAAAAACTGTTTTTT
cdr3_aa: CATSSGREHTTNEKLFF
j_call: TRBJ1-4
v_call: TRBV24-1
clone_size: NA
d_call: NA

cdr3_nt: TGCGCCAGCAGCCAAGAGACCTCCGACGGGACTTTATACAATGAGCAGTTCTTC
cdr3_aa: CASSQETSDGTLYNEQFF
j_call: TRBJ2-1
v_call: TRBV4-1
clone_size: NA
d_call: NA

cdr3_nt: TGTGCCAGCAGGAACAGCTACTACTATGGCTACACCTTC
cdr3_aa: CASRNSYYYGYTF
j_call: TRBJ1-2
v_call: TRBV6-5
clone_size: few
d_call: NA

cdr3_nt: TGTGCCTGGAGAAAGGGTGGTGAGTTCTTC
cdr3_aa: CAWRKGGEFF
j_call: TRBJ2-1
v_call: TRBV30
clone_size: few
d_call: NA

cdr3_nt: TGTGCCAGCAGTTTGGGACAGCACACCGGGGAGCTGTTTTTT
cdr3_aa: CASSLGQHTGELFF
j_call: TRBJ2-2
v_call: TRBV12-3/TRBV12-4
clone_size: NA
d_call: TRBD1

cdr3_nt: TGTGCCAGCAGCCCCGACTTGGGACAGGGTGGGACAGATACGCAGTATTTT
cdr3_aa: CASSPDLGQGGTDTQYF
j_call: TRBJ2-3
v_call: TRBV7-7
clone_size: NA
d_call: TRBD1

cdr3_nt: TGTGCCAGCAGCTTGGCCAGAATACAGGGATCTGGGGCCAACGTCCTGACTTTC
cdr3_aa: CASSLARIQGSGANVLTF
j_call: TRBJ2-6
v_call: TRBV5-6
clone_size: NA
d_call: NA

cdr3_nt: TGTGCCACCAGCAGAGAGGCAGTCGCGATGGATGGAGCTTTCTTT
cdr3_aa: CATSREAVAMDGAFF
j_call: TRBJ1-1
v_call: TRBV15
clone_size: many
d_call: NA

cdr3_nt: TGTGCCAGCAGTTTTACCTCCTACAATGAGCAGTTCTTC
cdr3_aa: CASSFTSYNEQFF
j_call: TRBJ2-1
v_call: TRBV27
clone_size: many
d_call: NA

cdr3_nt: TGTGCCAGCAGTTTCGCGGGTTATACCTACAATGAGCAGTTCTTC
cdr3_aa: CASSFAGYTYNEQFF
j_call: TRBJ2-1
v_call: TRBV28
clone_size: few
d_call: NA

cdr3_nt: TGCGCCAGGAGCCGAGGCTACACCTTC
cdr3_aa: CARSRGYTF
j_call: TRBJ1-2
v_call: TRBV23-1
clone_size: few
d_call: NA

cdr3_nt: TGTGCCAGCAGAGCGGACAGGGAGGCTGGAAACACCATATATTTT
cdr3_aa: CASRADREAGNTIYF
j_call: TRBJ1-3
v_call: TRBV6-5
clone_size: few
d_call: TRBD1

cdr3_nt: TGTGCCAGCAGGGGGTTGGGGCCGGCAGATACGCAGTATTTT
cdr3_aa: CASRGLGPADTQYF
j_call: TRBJ2-3
v_call: TRBV5-4
clone_size: few
d_call: NA

cdr3_nt: TGCAGTGCTAGCGTGTGGGGGGGCCCCGGGGAGCTGTTTTTT
cdr3_aa: CSASVWGGPGELFF
j_call: TRBJ2-2
v_call: TRBV20-1
clone_size: many
d_call: NA

cdr3_nt: TGTGCCAGCAGCCCCGGGCCATCGCGGGGGGCCATCACAGATACGCAGTATTTT
cdr3_aa: CASSPGPSRGAITDTQYF
j_call: TRBJ2-3
v_call: TRBV5-5
clone_size: NA
d_call: TRBD2

cdr3_nt: TGCGCCAGCAGCCAAGGGCGGGGATTAGGCTCACCCCTCCACTTT
cdr3_aa: CASSQGRGLGSPLHF
j_call: TRBJ1-6
v_call: TRBV4-3
clone_size: few
d_call: NA

cdr3_nt: TGTGCCAGCAGCTCGTCGACAGGGGAAAAACTGTTTTTT
cdr3_aa: CASSSSTGEKLFF
j_call: TRBJ1-4
v_call: TRBV7-7
clone_size: NA
d_call: TRBD1

cdr3_nt: TGCAGCGTTGCTTGGACCGGGGAGACGTTGGAGACCCAGTACTTC
cdr3_aa: CSVAWTGETLETQYF
j_call: TRBJ2-5
v_call: TRBV29-1
clone_size: many
d_call: NA

cdr3_nt: TGTGCCAGCAGCTTAGGGGGGACACCCTCGAACACTGAAGCTTTCTTT
cdr3_aa: CASSLGGTPSNTEAFF
j_call: TRBJ1-1
v_call: TRBV7-2
clone_size: few
d_call: NA

cdr3_nt: TGTGCCAGCAGTTATGCAGGGGGAGACAATCAGCCCCAGCATTTT
cdr3_aa: CASSYAGGDNQPQHF
j_call: TRBJ1-5
v_call: TRBV6-6
clone_size: NA
d_call: TRBD1

cdr3_nt: TGCAGTGCTAGGGGGGAGTATTTT
cdr3_aa: CSARGEYF
j_call: TRBJ2-3
v_call: TRBV20-1
clone_size: NA
d_call: NA

cdr3_nt: TGTGCCAGCAGCTTTGGGGGGGCTAGGACTGAAGCTTTCTTT
cdr3_aa: CASSFGGARTEAFF
j_call: TRBJ1-1
v_call: TRBV2
clone_size: NA
d_call: NA

cdr3_nt: TGTGCCAGCAGTCCCGACAACTCTAACTATGGCTACACCTTC
cdr3_aa: CASSPDNSNYGYTF
j_call: TRBJ1-2
v_call: TRBV6-6
clone_size: few
d_call: NA

cdr3_nt: TGTGCCAGCAGTGAGGACAACGTAAATGAGCAGTTCTTC
cdr3_aa: CASSEDNVNEQFF
j_call: TRBJ2-1
v_call: TRBV6-4
clone_size: many
d_call: NA

cdr3_nt: TGTGCCAGCAGCTTCCGAGGCGGTAGGACTGAAGCTTTCTTT
cdr3_aa: CASSFRGGRTEAFF
j_call: TRBJ1-1
v_call: TRBV11-2
clone_size: NA
d_call: NA

cdr3_nt: TGTTCCAGCAGCGGTATTACAGGGGTACCTCCAAACACCATATATTTT
cdr3_aa: CSSSGITGVPPNTIYF
j_call: TRBJ1-3
v_call: TRBV9
clone_size: NA
d_call: TRBD1

cdr3_nt: TGCAGTGCTAGAACCTTAGGCGGGGGGTCATACAATGAGCAGTTCTTC
cdr3_aa: CSARTLGGGSYNEQFF
j_call: TRBJ2-1
v_call: TRBV20-1
clone_size: NA
d_call: TRBD2

cdr3_nt: TGCGCCAGCCGAGGGGATGATTCACCCCTCCACTTT
cdr3_aa: CASRGDDSPLHF
j_call: TRBJ1-6
v_call: TRBV5-1
clone_size: NA
d_call: NA

cdr3_nt: TGCGCCAGCAGCCCGACCCCCGGGACCCACAATGAGCAGTTCTTC
cdr3_aa: CASSPTPGTHNEQFF
j_call: TRBJ2-1
v_call: TRBV5-1
clone_size: NA
d_call: NA

cdr3_nt: TGTGCCAGCAGTTTAGCAGGGGCGGAATATGGCTACACCTTC
cdr3_aa: CASSLAGAEYGYTF
j_call: TRBJ1-2
v_call: TRBV12-3/TRBV12-4
clone_size: NA
d_call: NA

cdr3_nt: TGCAGTGCTAGAGATGTGGTTCCAGATACGCAGTATTTT
cdr3_aa: CSARDVVPDTQYF
j_call: TRBJ2-3
v_call: TRBV20-1
clone_size: few
d_call: NA

cdr3_nt: TGCAGTGCTAGAGCCCGGGTGGCCTACGAGCAGTACTTC
cdr3_aa: CSARARVAYEQYF
j_call: TRBJ2-7
v_call: TRBV20-1
clone_size: few
d_call: NA

cdr3_nt: TGTGCCAGCAGCGCCCGCAGGTTAGCCGTTTCAAGGAATGAGCAGTTCTTC
cdr3_aa: CASSARRLAVSRNEQFF
j_call: TRBJ2-1
v_call: TRBV14
clone_size: few
d_call: NA

cdr3_nt: TGCAGTGCTCGGACCGTCGGGACTGAAGCTTTCTTT
cdr3_aa: CSARTVGTEAFF
j_call: TRBJ1-1
v_call: TRBV20-1
clone_size: NA
d_call: NA

cdr3_nt: TGTGCCAGCAGCCTCGGGTGGGGGCCACCCCTCCACTTT
cdr3_aa: CASSLGWGPPLHF
j_call: TRBJ1-6
v_call: TRBV9
clone_size: NA
d_call: NA

cdr3_nt: TGCAGCGTTGAAGTCGTTAGCGGCGGGGAGACCCAGTACTTC
cdr3_aa: CSVEVVSGGETQYF
j_call: TRBJ2-5
v_call: TRBV29-1
clone_size: NA
d_call: NA

cdr3_nt: TGTGCCAGCAGAATCGAGGGCCAGAACACTGAAGCTTTCTTT
cdr3_aa: CASRIEGQNTEAFF
j_call: TRBJ1-1
v_call: TRBV12-3/TRBV12-4
clone_size: NA
d_call: NA

cdr3_nt: TGTGCCAGCAGCCGGGACTGGCCGGGAGATACCTACGAGCAGTACTTC
cdr3_aa: CASSRDWPGDTYEQYF
j_call: TRBJ2-7
v_call: TRBV4-2
clone_size: NA
d_call: NA

cdr3_nt: TGTGCCAGCAGTCAAGACAGGGGAATCAATTCACCCCTCCACTTT
cdr3_aa: CASSQDRGINSPLHF
j_call: TRBJ1-6
v_call: TRBV6-6
clone_size: many
d_call: TRBD1

cdr3_nt: TGTGCCAGCAGTTACGTCCAGGGGCTGGAAGCTTTCTTT
cdr3_aa: CASSYVQGLEAFF
j_call: TRBJ1-1
v_call: TRBV6-5
clone_size: NA
d_call: NA

cdr3_nt: TGTGCCAGCAGCTTAGGGCTACAAGAGACCCAGTACTTC
cdr3_aa: CASSLGLQETQYF
j_call: TRBJ2-5
v_call: TRBV5-1
clone_size: many
d_call: NA

cdr3_nt: TGTGCCAGCAGCCCTTCTCCTTCTAGCGGCTCCTACAATGAGCAGTTCTTC
cdr3_aa: CASSPSPSSGSYNEQFF
j_call: TRBJ2-1
v_call: TRBV5-8
clone_size: NA
d_call: TRBD2

cdr3_nt: TGCGCCAGCAGCCAAGAAGCCTTTACAGATACGCAGTATTTT
cdr3_aa: CASSQEAFTDTQYF
j_call: TRBJ2-3
v_call: TRBV4-3
clone_size: NA
d_call: NA

cdr3_nt: TGTGCCAGCTCCCAGGGGAATGAAAAACTGTTTTTT
cdr3_aa: CASSQGNEKLFF
j_call: TRBJ1-4
v_call: TRBV7-2
clone_size: NA
d_call: NA